This TCR beta chain stems from a study of PD-1 blockade in classical Hodgkin lymphoma. Study outcomes and limitations: Complete responders possessed baseline diversity comparable to newly diagnosed patients.

Following autologous stem cell transplantation, relapse occurred in every patient, and exposure to brentuximab vedotin varied. Sequencing used immunoSEQ multiplex PCR; TCRdb keeps in-frame clones, though not all of them. This table has approximately 100,000 clones, around nine tenths appearing once. This clone came up once. The antigen remains unidentified. Germline loops: CDR1 SEHNR, CDR2 FQNEAQ (reference sequence). CDR3 length equals 11 residues. The V end was cut by 5 bases, the J end by 12 bases, with 14 bases between. Sequencing used peripheral blood mononuclear cells (PBMCs), obtained before the second cycle of nivolumab. The receptor was isolated from a human donor with classical Hodgkin lymphoma. The chain has TRBV7-9 and TRBJ2-7, with D hard to call. The CDR3 loop reads CASSQSGLLYF. Written as DNA, the CDR3 is TGTGCCAGCAGCCAGTCCGGGCTACTGTACTTC.